Below, 25 T cell receptor beta chains from the same sample are listed, as sequenced in a study of blood T cells in healthy people across ages. Primers used in a second PCR of about 7 to 11 cycles were a sample-barcoded 5' primer and a J-beta primer mix. Each CDR3 protein gets one entry after TCRdb re-called the 5' RACE reads with MiXCR. The sample lists some 900,000 distinct CDR3 sequences; about 28% were seen once. Sequencing was carried out using blood. Receptor source: a woman aged 80 or over in good health.

The chain couples TRBV6-5 to TRBJ2-1, with 8 nucleotides matching TRBD2. Germline V gene sequence: CDR1 MNHEY, CDR2 SVGAGI. The CDR3 sequence is 16 residues long. Trimming cost V 0 bases and J 9 bases; bases outside gene matches: 10. CDR3 DNA sequence: TGTGCCAGCAGTTACTCCAGGACTAGCAGGGACTTTGAGCAGTTCTTC. This codes for CASSYSRTSRDFEQFF.

The sample holds many counts of this clonotype. The chain couples TRBV24-1 to TRBJ1-2; D remains unclear. V was shortened by 3 bases and J by 8 bases, with 12 bases between the two germline ends. There are 13 residues in the CDR3. Germline CDR1 is KGHDR and CDR2 is SFDVKD. The CDR3 nucleotides are TGTGCCACCAGTGATCGGGAGGGCAACGGCTACACCTTC. Its protein product is CATSDREGNGYTF.

The CDR3 spells CAISEYGPLYEQYF. DNA for the CDR3: TGTGCCATCAGTGAGTATGGGCCGCTCTACGAGCAGTACTTC. The V call is TRBV10-3, the J call TRBJ2-7, with D unresolved. CDR1 is ENHRY and CDR2 is SYGVKD in the germline V gene. There are 14 residues in the CDR3. Trimming removed 1 base at V and 3 bases at J, with 10 bases between.

The chain links TRBV7-2 to TRBJ1-5; maybe TRBD1 (5 bases). The CDR3 is 15 residues long. V lost 3 bases and J 0 bases, leaving 9 bases between the germline ends. Germline CDR1 SGHTA, CDR2 FQGNSA. CDR3 sequence reads: CASSLGRISNQPQHF. The CDR3 DNA sequence: TGTGCCAGCAGCTTGGGACGGATTAGCAATCAGCCCCAGCATTTT.

Of note for this clonotype: A read error may produce the germline difference seen at one junction end. J is TRBJ2-1 and V is TRBV7-2, with D perhaps TRBD2 (6 bases). The CDR3 sequence is 13 residues long. Germline CDR1 SGHTA, CDR2 FQGNSA. The CDR3 here is CASSPVRGGEQVF. CDR3 coding DNA: TGTGCCAGCAGCCCAGTCCGGGGAGGCGAGCAGGTCTTC.

This clonotype was counted a few times. The chain carries TRBV7-9 and TRBJ2-1; D not certain. The assigned J gene may be wrong: the sequence end matches TRBJ2-7 better. CDR1 SEHNR and CDR2 FQNEAQ come from the germline V gene (reference sequence). The CDR3 runs to 14 residues. The DNA of the CDR3 is TGTGCCAGCAGCTTGTGGACGGTCCACAATGAGCAGTACTTC. It is translated as CASSLWTVHNEQYF.

This clonotype was observed at least ten times. V is TRBV6-5 and J is TRBJ2-3; 8 nucleotides align to TRBD2. The germline V gene encodes CDR1 MNHEY and CDR2 SVGAGI. The CDR3 loop spans 15 amino acids. Unmatched junction bases numbered 7, after V lost 5 bases and J lost 3 bases. The CDR3: CASSRQRGTTDTQYF. CDR3 nucleotide sequence: TGTGCCAGCAGTAGACAGCGGGGGACGACAGATACGCAGTATTTT.

This clonotype has ten or more counts. This sequence joins TRBV7-2 and TRBJ2-5, with D perhaps given as TRBD1 or TRBD2 (5 bases each). This CDR3 is built from 14 residues. Germline V gene lookup returns CDR1 SGHTA and CDR2 FQGNSA. V was pared by 5 bases and J by 4 bases, with 14 bases between. CDR3 DNA: TGTGCCAGCAGCGCAGGGTGGCGGGTAGAGACCCAGTACTTC. Translated: CASSAGWRVETQYF. The entire variable domain, with the rest obtained from reference TRBV7-2 and TRBJ2-5, is as follows: GAGVSQSPSNKVTEKGKDVELRCDPISGHTALYWYRQSLGQGLEFLIYFQGNSAPDKSGLPSDRFSAERTGGSVSTLTIQRTQQEDSAVYLCASSAGWRVETQYFGPGTRLLVL.

This clonotype was seen once. A read error is possible here, since a much larger clone lies one base away. The CDR3 here is CASSRVGGMDTQYF. The DNA for the CDR3 is TGCGCCAGCAGCCGCGTGGGTGGCATGGATACGCAGTATTTT. The chain combines TRBV5-1 with TRBJ2-3; D unclear. V lost 4 bases and J 6 bases, leaving 15 bases between the germline ends. The CDR3 is made up of 14 amino acids. Germline CDR1 reads SGHRS; CDR2 reads YFSETQ.

The sample holds a few counts of this clonotype. The chain couples TRBV6-1 to TRBJ2-3; 9 nucleotides align to TRBD1. J lost 0 bases, V lost 4 bases, and 8 bases had no gene match. CDR3 length: 17 amino acids. Per the germline V gene, CDR1 is MNHNS and CDR2 is SASEGT. CDR3 region: CASSGTGVPSSTDTQYF. CDR3 nucleotide sequence: TGTGCCAGCAGTGGGACAGGGGTCCCCTCTAGCACAGATACGCAGTATTTT.

As to this clonotype: A read error is likely, as this CDR3 ends without the conserved phenylalanine or tryptophan. The J gene is TRBJ2-1, the V gene TRBV3-1, with D perhaps TRBD2 (6 bases). Trimming took off 4 bases at V and 1 base at J, with 11 bases between the two ends. Germline V gene sequence: CDR1 LGHDT, CDR2 YNNKEL (reference sequence). This CDR3 comprises 15 residues. In DNA, the CDR3 is TGTGCCAGCAGCCCCGACCGGGGGTCCTACAATGAGCAGTTCGTC. This gives the protein CASSPDRGSYNEQFV.

In this sample, this clonotype turned up many times. The chain has TRBV20-1 and TRBJ1-2, with D possibly matching TRBD1 (5 bases). The length of the CDR3 is 15 residues. Between the trimmed V and J ends, which lost 1 base and 4 bases, there was a span of 16 bases. CDR1 is DFQATT, CDR2 SNEGSKA, per germline (reference sequence). In DNA form, the CDR3 reads TGCAGTGCTAGAGCCGGGACCGCCGTCAGCTATGGCTACACCTTC. Amino acid sequence: CSARAGTAVSYGYTF.

This rearrangement joins TRBV11-2 to TRBJ2-5; 9 nucleotides line up with TRBD1. V shed 1 base and J 2 bases; nucleotides not matched to a gene: 8. The CDR3 spans 17 residues. CDR1 is SGHAT, CDR2 FQNNGV, per germline. CDR3 loop: CASSLVDRDRVQETQYF. CDR3 in DNA: TGTGCCAGCAGCTTAGTTGACAGGGACAGGGTTCAAGAGACCCAGTACTTC.

The chain uses TRBV6-2 or TRBV6-3 and TRBJ1-1; unclear D gene. V lost 0 bases and J 7 bases, leaving 18 bases between the germline ends. The CDR3 length is 16 residues. Germline V gives CDR1 MNHEY, CDR2 SVGEGT. CDR3 nucleotide sequence: TGTGCCAGCAGTTACTCGGTAGGGCCGGGGTCGGATGAAGCTTTCTTT. Translated: CASSYSVGPGSDEAFF.

This clonotype was seen a few times. Sequence at one end of the junction differs from germline and may be a read error. The chain employs TRBV6-2 or TRBV6-3 and TRBJ1-2; no firm D call. CDR3 length: 13 amino acids. Germline V gene lookup returns CDR1 MNHEY and CDR2 SVGEGT. CDR3 DNA sequence: TGTGCCGGCAGCCCGACATCAGTCTATGGCTACACCTTC. It yields the protein CAGSPTSVYGYTF.

V and J are TRBV2 and TRBJ1-1; D call uncertain. Trimming took 7 bases from V and 10 from J, leaving 13 bases between them. CDR1 is SNHLY and CDR2 is FYNNEI in the germline V gene. The CDR3 loop spans 11 amino acids. The CDR3, as DNA: TGTGCCAGCATCAATCAAATCGGAGCTTTCTTT. Translating gives CASINQIGAFF.

This clonotype has at least ten counts. The V gene is TRBV20-1, the J gene TRBJ2-1; no firm D call. The germline V and J ends were trimmed by 3 bases and 0 bases, with 9 bases remaining between them. The CDR3 has 14 residues. In germline, CDR1 is DFQATT, CDR2 SNEGSKA (reference sequence). In DNA form, the CDR3 reads TGCAGTGCTAGTTCCGGGCCCTCCTACAATGAGCAGTTCTTC. This codes for CSASSGPSYNEQFF.

This clonotype was found many times. The rearrangement joins TRBV29-1 to TRBJ1-5; 7 nucleotides align to TRBD1. The V segment lost 5 bases and the J segment 0 bases; nucleotides outside the gene matches: 4. Per germline, CDR1 SQVTM and CDR2 ANQGSEA. This CDR3 has 14 amino acids. The CDR3 nucleotides read TGCAGCGTTATCGGGACAGATAGCAATCAGCCCCAGCATTTT. The encoded protein is CSVIGTDSNQPQHF.

This rearrangement joins TRBV20-1 to TRBJ2-4; D call uncertain. Germline CDR1 and CDR2: DFQATT and SNEGSKA (reference sequence). The V end was cut by 5 bases, the J end by 13 bases, with 21 bases between. This CDR3 spans 13 amino acids. CDR3 region: CSAAQPPRHEQYF. The CDR3 DNA reads TGCAGTGCTGCCCAACCGCCGCGGCATGAGCAGTACTTC.

About this clonotype itself: Just one base apart from a much larger clone, this may be a read error. This chain joins TRBV7-6 and TRBJ2-5, with 9 positions matching TRBD2. After removal of 8 bases from V and 7 bases from J, the junction contained 17 bases not matched to a gene. Per germline, CDR1 SGHVS and CDR2 FNYEAQ. This CDR3 comprises 16 residues. CDR3 protein: CASGVTAGGLGGTQYF. The CDR3 coding sequence is TGTGCCAGCGGCGTCACAGCGGGGGGCCTTGGGGGGACCCAGTACTTC.

The chain combines TRBV7-2 with TRBJ2-7; 7 bases agree with TRBD1. The CDR3 has 17 amino acids. Germline loops: CDR1 SGHTA, CDR2 FQGNSA. V lost 3 bases to trimming and J lost 1 base; unmatched junction nucleotides: 12. This CDR3 reads CASSFSSSGQVSYEQYF. The CDR3 DNA is TGTGCCAGCAGCTTCTCCTCGTCAGGACAGGTGTCCTACGAGCAGTACTTC.

The CDR3: CSVSGRGGRNEQFF. CDR3 DNA: TGCAGTGTCAGCGGGCGGGGGGGCCGGAATGAGCAGTTCTTC. The chain links TRBV20-1 to TRBJ2-1, with 9 bases aligning to TRBD2. The CDR3 has 14 residues. The V segment lost 7 bases and the J segment 7 bases; nucleotides outside the gene matches: 11. Germline loops: CDR1 DFQATT, CDR2 SNEGSKA (reference sequence).

A few counts support this clonotype. This may be a read error: a much more frequent sequence differs by one nucleotide. The chain recombines TRBV10-3 with TRBJ2-7; TRBD1 agrees at 10 bases. The CDR3 consists of 15 residues. Losses at the gene ends were 5 bases for V and 3 bases for J; bases not matched to a gene: 7. From germline, CDR1 is ENHRY and CDR2 SYGVKD. CDR3: CAISKGRTGGYEQYF. CDR3 coding DNA: TGTGCCATCAGTAAAGGGAGGACAGGGGGCTACGAGCAGTACTTC.

The sample holds a few counts of this clonotype. The V call is TRBV3-1, the J call TRBJ1-4, with D possibly being TRBD1 (5 bases). The germline V and J ends were trimmed by 0 bases and 5 bases, with 22 bases remaining between them. The CDR3 length is 19 residues. The germline V gene encodes CDR1 LGHDT and CDR2 YNNKEL (reference sequence). The CDR3 is CASSQDLYRRQGGNEKLFF. CDR3 DNA sequence: TGTGCCAGCAGCCAAGATTTGTATCGAAGGCAGGGAGGAAATGAAAAACTGTTTTTT.

The rearrangement links TRBV2 to TRBJ2-7; 11 bases fit TRBD2. The V segment lost 6 bases and the J segment 7 bases; nucleotides outside the gene matches: 11. The germline gives CDR1 SNHLY, CDR2 FYNNEI. The CDR3 sequence is 15 residues long. CDR3 loop: CASRGSSGGAVEQYF. As DNA, the CDR3 is TGTGCCAGCAGAGGGAGTAGCGGGGGGGCAGTTGAGCAGTACTTC.